A single sample is the source of the 24 T cell receptor beta chains below, sequenced in a study of patients and donors after allogeneic stem cell transplantation. TCRdb re-derived calls from the RT-PCR reads in MiXCR, one entry per CDR3 protein. The sample contains about a million distinct CDR3 sequences, approximately 19% of which appear only once. Input material: blood, either unsorted or a sorted T cell fraction (not recorded which). The receptors derive from a human donor who was either an allogeneic HSCT recipient or a stem cell or donor lymphocyte infusion donor (not recorded which). It is not recorded whose cells these are; they may come from a transplant donor.

This clonotype was seen a few times. The chain joins TRBV6-1 to TRBJ1-1, with D possibly TRBD1 on 6 matching bases. V lost 6 bases to trimming and J lost 3 bases, with 14 bases between them. The CDR3 sequence is 14 residues long. CDR1 and CDR2 (germline): MNHNS, SASEGT. CDR3 nucleotides: TGTGCCAGCAGCCTTGGGACAATTGACACTGAAGCTTTCTTT. As protein: CASSLGTIDTEAFF.

This clonotype was counted a few times. The V and J genes are TRBV2 and TRBJ2-1, with D possibly being TRBD1 (5 bases). Germline values: CDR1 SNHLY, CDR2 FYNNEI. CDR3 length: 16 residues. Trimming cost V 6 bases and J 4 bases, with 19 bases left between them. For the CDR3, the DNA is TGTGCCAGCAGGATCGTCCCGAGACAGCAGTACAATGAGCAGTTCTTC. Its translation is CASRIVPRQQYNEQFF.

The chain couples TRBV5-1 to TRBJ1-2, with D possibly being TRBD1 (6 bases). Germline lookup yields CDR1 SGHRS and CDR2 YFSETQ. Trimming shortened V by 5 bases and J by 0 bases, and 17 bases separated the two germline ends. The CDR3 has 16 residues. The CDR3 loop is CASSGGRVPTNYGYTF. The CDR3, as DNA: TGCGCCAGCAGTGGGGGCAGGGTCCCTACTAACTATGGCTACACCTTC.

Only a few counts were recorded for this clonotype. This chain connects TRBV7-2 to TRBJ1-4; 7 nucleotides line up with TRBD1. Losses at the gene ends were 4 bases for V and 5 bases for J; bases not matched to a gene: 7. The CDR3 spans 15 residues. Per the germline V gene, CDR1 is SGHTA and CDR2 is FQGNSA. In nucleotides, the CDR3 is TGTGCCAGCAGCTCAGGGGGACAGAAGAATGAAAAACTGTTTTTT. Encoded protein: CASSSGGQKNEKLFF. Based on the CDR3 plus reference TRBV7-2 and TRBJ1-4, the full variable domain is GAGVSQSPSNKVTEKGKDVELRCDPISGHTALYWYRQSLGQGLEFLIYFQGNSAPDKSGLPSDRFSAERTGGSVSTLTIQRTQQEDSAVYLCASSSGGQKNEKLFFGSGTQLSVL.

This clonotype was counted only a few times. The chain recombines TRBV9 with TRBJ2-3, with TRBD2 matching over 11 bases. The germline V gene has CDR1 SGDLS and CDR2 YYNGEE. Trimming cost V 3 bases and J 0 bases; bases outside gene matches: 3. The CDR3 has 16 residues. DNA for the CDR3: TGTGCCAGCAGCGCACTAGCGGGGGCGAGCACAGATACGCAGTATTTT. Protein: CASSALAGASTDTQYF.

This clonotype has just a few counts. This chain connects TRBV5-1 to TRBJ2-7, with TRBD1 matching 8 bases. The CDR3 is 14 residues long. V dropped 4 bases and J dropped 7; count of bases not matched to a gene: 10. Germline assignment: CDR1 SGHRS and CDR2 YFSETQ. The CDR3 loop is CASSLRTGKGEQYF. As DNA, the CDR3 is TGCGCCAGCAGCCTCAGGACAGGGAAAGGGGAGCAGTACTTC.

Ten or more counts support this clonotype. The chain is built from TRBV28 and TRBJ2-7, with D possibly being TRBD1 (7 bases). Per the germline V gene, CDR1 is MDHEN and CDR2 is SYDVKM. The CDR3 length is 12 residues. The V end lost 6 bases, the J end lost 4 bases, and 10 bases lay between the germline ends. For the CDR3, the DNA is TGTGCCAGCAGGGAGGGACAGTACGAGCAGTACTTC. It specifies CASREGQYEQYF.

V is TRBV20-1 and J is TRBJ1-4; D is possibly TRBD1 (6 bases). The CDR3 spans 13 residues. Trimming removed 4 bases from V and 5 bases from J, with 11 bases in between. Germline loops: CDR1 DFQATT, CDR2 SNEGSKA (reference sequence). CDR3 nucleotide sequence: TGCAGTGCTACCGGGACACCGAATGAAAAACTGTTTTTT. Translation: CSATGTPNEKLFF.

The chain carries TRBV20-1 and TRBJ1-2; D gene uncertain. The length of the CDR3 is 14 residues. With 3 bases removed from V and 8 bases from J, the gap between germline ends came to 19 bases. CDR1 DFQATT and CDR2 SNEGSKA come from the germline V gene (reference sequence). CDR3 region: CSARSEVRSDGYTF. DNA of the CDR3: TGCAGTGCTAGGTCCGAGGTCCGGTCAGACGGCTACACCTTC.

On this clonotype itself: One junction end does not reproduce the germline sequence, and a read error may be involved. J is TRBJ2-6 and V is TRBV2; D unresolved. This CDR3 has 14 residues. Looked up from germline, CDR1 is SNHLY and CDR2 is FYNNEI. CDR3 residues: CPSSKRSGANVLTF. For the CDR3, the DNA is TGTCCCAGCAGTAAACGCTCTGGGGCCAACGTCCTGACTTTC. The full variable domain, completed using reference TRBV2 and TRBJ2-6, is EPEVTQTPSHQVTQMGQEVILRCVPISNHLYFYWYRQILGQKVEFLVSFYNNEISEKSEIFDDQFSVERPDGSNFTLKIRSTKLEDSAMYFCPSSKRSGANVLTFGAGSRLTVL.

This clonotype was observed a handful of times. The chain employs TRBV7-9 and TRBJ2-1; D not resolved. Looked up from germline, CDR1 is SEHNR and CDR2 is FQNEAQ (reference sequence). This CDR3 contains 13 residues. V lost 4 bases and J 2 bases, leaving 6 bases between the germline ends. The CDR3 nucleotides read TGTGCCAGCAGCTCAAGCACCTACAATGAGCAGTTCTTC. Amino acids: CASSSSTYNEQFF.

This sequence joins TRBV27 and TRBJ1-1; unclear D gene. Germline V CDR1 and CDR2: MNHEY, SMNVEV (reference sequence). Trimming shortened V by 6 bases and J by 11 bases, and 16 bases separated the two germline ends. The CDR3 is 12 amino acids. In DNA form, the CDR3 reads TGTGCCAGCAGCACGGTAGGTTCGACGGCTTTCTTT. This sequence encodes CASSTVGSTAFF.

This clonotype was detected only a few times. CDR3 region: CSVGEGSGNQPQHF. As DNA, the CDR3 is TGCAGCGTTGGTGAGGGCAGTGGCAATCAGCCCCAGCATTTT. The chain is built from TRBV29-1 and TRBJ1-5; D is undetermined. CDR1 is SQVTM and CDR2 is ANQGSEA in the germline V gene. There are 14 residues in the CDR3. Trimming cost V 4 bases and J 2 bases, with 12 bases left between them.

The chain couples TRBV5-1 to TRBJ1-1; 11 bases line up with TRBD1. The CDR3 contains 18 residues. With V trimmed by 2 bases and J by 0 bases, 9 bases remained unmatched. Germline lookup yields CDR1 SGHRS and CDR2 YFSETQ. The CDR3 DNA is TGCGCCAGCAGCTTTGGACAGGGGGCTTCGAGGGTGAACACTGAAGCTTTCTTT. Its translation is CASSFGQGASRVNTEAFF.

This clonotype has only a few counts. The rearrangement joins TRBV27 to TRBJ2-1, with 8 bases that match TRBD2. V gave up 5 bases and J gave up 6 bases; unmatched junction bases: 6. CDR3 length equals 14 residues. From germline, CDR1 is MNHEY and CDR2 SMNVEV (reference sequence). CDR3 nucleotides: TGTGCCAGCAGTCCTTACGGACTAGCCAATGAGCAGTTCTTC. It translates to CASSPYGLANEQFF.

The gene calls are TRBV20-1 and TRBJ2-1; no firm D call. CDR1 and CDR2 from the germline V gene are DFQATT and SNEGSKA (reference sequence). Trimming cost V 2 bases and J 0 bases, with 14 bases left between them. This CDR3 contains 16 residues. CDR3 protein: CSARTIAASSYNEQFF. In DNA, the CDR3 is TGCAGTGCTAGAACGATCGCGGCCAGCTCCTACAATGAGCAGTTCTTC.

This clonotype appeared a few times. The chain employs TRBV6-5 and TRBJ2-1; 7 bases match TRBD2. This CDR3 region has 17 residues. Trimming took 4 bases from V and 0 from J; bases not matched to a gene: 9. Germline lookup yields CDR1 MNHEY and CDR2 SVGAGI. CDR3: CASSLAVSGVSYNEQFF. CDR3 DNA sequence: TGTGCCAGCAGTTTGGCGGTGAGCGGGGTCTCCTACAATGAGCAGTTCTTC.

This chain uses TRBV24-1 with TRBJ1-2, with D tentatively TRBD1 (6 bases). CDR3 length: 16 amino acids. V was cut by 3 bases and J by 6 bases, with 19 bases left in between. Germline V gene data show CDR1 as KGHDR and CDR2 as SFDVKD. This CDR3 is CATSDPQRGRGDGYTF. In nucleotides, the CDR3 is TGTGCCACCAGTGATCCGCAAAGGGGCAGGGGTGATGGCTACACCTTC.

In its sample, this clonotype was seen a few times. CDR3 region: CASSPRKGTSGRGSSYNEQFF. CDR3 nucleotides: TGTGCCAGCAGCCCTCGAAAGGGAACTAGCGGGAGGGGGAGCTCCTACAATGAGCAGTTCTTC. This rearrangement joins TRBV12-3 or TRBV12-4 to TRBJ2-1; 13 bases are a match to TRBD2. V lost 6 bases to trimming and J lost 0 bases; unmatched junction nucleotides: 17. This CDR3 is 21 amino acids long.

This clonotype was picked up a small number of times. The chain links TRBV12-5 to TRBJ1-5; tentative D call: TRBD1 (5 bases). V gave up 6 bases and J gave up 5 bases, with 11 bases separating them. Germline assignment: CDR1 LGHNT and CDR2 FRNRAP. This CDR3 region has 13 residues. CDR3 DNA sequence: TGTGCTAGTGGACCGCAGGGAGATCAGCCCCAGCATTTT. It translates to CASGPQGDQPQHF.

This clonotype was observed a few times. The chain couples TRBV7-8 to TRBJ1-1; the match to TRBD1 covers 8 bases. The CDR3 covers 16 residues. Germline trimming cut 4 bases from V and 5 bases from J; bases unmatched to any gene: 12. Germline V gives CDR1 SGHVS, CDR2 FQNEAQ. DNA of the CDR3: TGTGCCAGCAGCTCGTTATACAGGGGGTTAGATACTGAAGCTTTCTTT. This sequence encodes CASSSLYRGLDTEAFF.

This clonotype showed up just once. The chain employs TRBV5-1 and TRBJ2-2; the D gene could be TRBD1 or TRBD2 (6 bases each). V lost 5 bases to trimming and J lost 3 bases, with 14 bases between them. CDR1 is SGHRS and CDR2 is YFSETQ in the germline V gene. This CDR3 spans 15 amino acids. CDR3 amino acids: CASRRNGGDTGELFF. Here the CDR3 DNA reads TGCGCCAGCAGGAGGAACGGGGGCGACACCGGGGAGCTGTTTTTT. Based on the CDR3 plus reference TRBV5-1 and TRBJ2-2, the full variable domain is KAGVTQTPRYLIKTRGQQVTLSCSPISGHRSVSWYQQTPGQGLQFLFEYFSETQRNKGNFPGRFSGRQFSNSRSEMNVSTLELGDSALYLCASRRNGGDTGELFFGEGSRLTVL.

The chain uses TRBV3-1 and TRBJ1-5; possibly TRBD1 for D (6 bases). V was shortened by 4 bases and J by 5 bases, with 18 bases between the two germline ends. This CDR3 has 16 amino acids. CDR1 is LGHDT, CDR2 YNNKEL, per germline (reference sequence). CDR3 residues: CASSLSEGQSYQPQHF. In nucleotides, the CDR3 is TGTGCCAGCAGCCTCTCGGAAGGACAGTCATATCAGCCCCAGCATTTT.

This clonotype was observed a few times. V usage is TRBV4-3 and J usage is TRBJ1-1; 8 nucleotides align to TRBD1. The CDR3 totals 14 residues. Unmatched junction bases numbered 4, after V lost 4 bases and J lost 3 bases. The V gene's germline CDR1 is LGHNA and CDR2 YSLEER. CDR3 residues: CASSRARGHTEAFF. The CDR3 DNA is TGCGCCAGCAGCCGAGCCAGGGGGCACACTGAAGCTTTCTTT.